The next 26 T cell receptor beta chains were all read from a single sample in a study of T cell repertoires in cytomegalovirus infection. From the reads, TCRdb called clonotypes with MiXCR, one entry per CDR3 protein. Of a few hundred thousand distinct CDR3 sequences in the sample, approximately 40% were seen once. These receptors are not linked to any known antigen. The material sequenced was cultured PBMCs, taken from culture after CMV antigen stimulation. The receptor source for this set is a human donor in good health (CMV status not recorded). Some clones in this sample may be carry-over from other donors' samples.

DNA for the CDR3: TGTGCCAGTAGTATAGGGCAAGCGGTCGCTGGCTACACCTTC. It yields the protein CASSIGQAVAGYTF. This rearrangement joins TRBV19 to TRBJ1-2; D is unclear. V lost 1 base and J 7 bases, leaving 13 bases between the germline ends. Per germline, CDR1 LNHDA and CDR2 SQIVND (reference sequence). The CDR3 has 14 residues.

This sequence joins TRBV11-2 and TRBJ2-3; TRBD2 matches at 8 bases. V was pared by 4 bases and J by 0 bases, with 9 bases of the junction left unmatched. The CDR3 spans 17 residues. Germline values: CDR1 SGHAT, CDR2 FQNNGV. The CDR3 spells CASSSSPRGRSTDTQYF. In DNA, the CDR3 is TGTGCCAGCAGCTCCTCTCCTCGCGGGAGGAGCACAGATACGCAGTATTTT. Combining the CDR3 with reference TRBV11-2 and TRBJ2-3 gives the whole variable domain EAGVAQSPRYKIIEKRQSVAFWCNPISGHATLYWYQQILGQGPKLLIQFQNNGVVDDSQLPKDRFSAERLKGVDSTLKIQPAKLEDSAVYLCASSSSPRGRSTDTQYFGPGTRLTVL.

V gene TRBV19 combines with J gene TRBJ1-1; D unresolved. The length of the CDR3 is 15 residues. The germline V and J ends were trimmed by 6 bases and 5 bases, with 19 bases remaining between them. CDR1 is LNHDA and CDR2 is SQIVND in the germline V gene (reference sequence). The CDR3, as DNA: TGTGCCAGTAGAAATTCCCGGGAGCTAGTGACTGAAGCTTTCTTT. This gives the protein CASRNSRELVTEAFF.

This clonotype was counted between two and nine times. This sequence joins TRBV6-1 and TRBJ2-7; D unclear. V was pared by 5 bases and J by 6 bases, with 17 bases between. The germline CDR1 and CDR2 sequences are MNHNS and SASEGT. This CDR3 comprises 14 residues. The CDR3 is CASSSRSPGLEQYF. The CDR3 DNA reads TGTGCCAGCAGTTCCCGATCCCCAGGTCTCGAGCAGTACTTC.

This clonotype was counted only a few times. The CDR3 coding sequence is TGTGCCAGCAGCGAAGGGACAGGGTTTGGGGATCAGCCCCAGCATTTT. This codes for CASSEGTGFGDQPQHF. This chain joins TRBV28 and TRBJ1-5, with 9 bases aligning to TRBD1. CDR1 is MDHEN, CDR2 SYDVKM, per germline. The CDR3 has 16 amino acids. V shed 6 bases, J shed 5 bases, and the junction held 11 bases outside the gene matches.

This chain connects TRBV12-3 or TRBV12-4 to TRBJ2-7; TRBD1 might be the D (7 bases). Trimming removed 6 bases at V and 6 bases at J, with 12 bases between. The CDR3 length is 12 residues. The CDR3, as DNA: TGTGCCAGCAGAACAGGGGAGGCCGAGCAGTACTTC. Amino acid sequence: CASRTGEAEQYF.

The chain recombines TRBV12-3 or TRBV12-4 with TRBJ1-1; 8 nucleotides align to TRBD1. The CDR3 runs 14 residues. The trim removed 3 bases at V and 5 bases at J, leaving 5 bases unmatched. CDR3 sequence: CASSFQGAGTEAFF. Written as DNA, the CDR3 is TGTGCCAGCAGTTTTCAGGGGGCGGGTACTGAAGCTTTCTTT.

This chain connects TRBV5-4 to TRBJ2-3; 11 nucleotides agree with TRBD2. The CDR3 is 16 amino acids. Germline-derived CDR1 and CDR2 are SGHNT and YYREEE (reference sequence). The V segment lost 0 bases and the J segment 2 bases; nucleotides outside the gene matches: 2. CDR3 sequence reads: CASSLGLAGITDTQYF. CDR3 nucleotides: TGTGCCAGCAGCTTGGGACTAGCGGGGATCACAGATACGCAGTATTTT.

This chain joins TRBV7-3 and TRBJ2-2, with TRBD1 identical over 10 bases. Trimming cost V 5 bases and J 5 bases; bases outside gene matches: 8. The CDR3 spans 16 residues. Germline lookup yields CDR1 SGHTA and CDR2 FQGTGA. The CDR3 sequence: CASSPMRGQGTGELFF. CDR3 sequence (DNA): TGTGCCAGCAGCCCGATGAGGGGACAGGGGACCGGGGAGCTGTTTTTT.

This chain connects TRBV5-6 to TRBJ2-1, with D possibly matching TRBD2 (6 bases). V lost 3 bases and J 6 bases, leaving 19 bases between the germline ends. Germline V gives CDR1 SGHDT, CDR2 YYEEEE. This CDR3 is built from 16 residues. The CDR3 sequence: CASSSVVGSGGNEQFF. CDR3 coding DNA: TGTGCCAGCAGCTCGGTGGTAGGTAGCGGCGGCAATGAGCAGTTCTTC.

The V call is TRBV20-1, the J call TRBJ2-7; 8 nucleotides agree with TRBD2. The junction had 5 bases not matched to a gene; V was cut back by 2 bases and J by 2 bases. Per germline, CDR1 DFQATT and CDR2 SNEGSKA (reference sequence). CDR3 length: 14 amino acids. Here the CDR3 DNA reads TGCAGTGCTAGAAGGAGCGGGGGCCCCTACGAGCAGTACTTC. Its translation is CSARRSGGPYEQYF.

The chain couples TRBV27 to TRBJ2-3, with no clear D. In germline, CDR1 is MNHEY, CDR2 SMNVEV (reference sequence). V was pared by 4 bases and J by 1 base, with 12 bases between. This CDR3 has 15 amino acids. This CDR3 reads CASSSRSVRTDTQYF. Written as DNA, the CDR3 is TGTGCCAGCAGTTCACGCAGCGTCCGCACAGATACGCAGTATTTT.

This clonotype was detected a few times. J is TRBJ2-7 and V is TRBV7-2, with a possible D match to TRBD1 (7 bases). This CDR3 is built from 12 residues. V lost 4 bases to trimming and J lost 6 bases, with 10 bases between them. Germline CDR1 is SGHTA and CDR2 is FQGNSA. The CDR3 here is CASSYRGGEQYF. CDR3 DNA: TGTGCCAGCAGCTACAGGGGAGGCGAGCAGTACTTC. The full variable domain, completed using reference TRBV7-2 and TRBJ2-7, is GAGVSQSPSNKVTEKGKDVELRCDPISGHTALYWYRQSLGQGLEFLIYFQGNSAPDKSGLPSDRFSAERTGGSVSTLTIQRTQQEDSAVYLCASSYRGGEQYFGPGTRLTVT.

The chain is built from TRBV4-1 and TRBJ2-2; tentative D call: TRBD2 (6 bases). V was pared by 0 bases and J by 5 bases, with 16 bases between. Germline V gene data show CDR1 as MGHRA and CDR2 as YSYEKL. The CDR3 is 17 amino acids. The CDR3, as DNA: TGCGCCAGCAGCCAAGATAGGCGGGGAATAAGAACCGGGGAGCTGTTTTTT. Translating it yields CASSQDRRGIRTGELFF.

The chain joins TRBV7-2 to TRBJ2-5, with D tentatively TRBD1 or TRBD2 (7 bases each). This CDR3 has 16 residues. The V gene's germline CDR1 is SGHTA and CDR2 FQGNSA. The germline V and J ends were trimmed by 7 bases and 0 bases, with 18 bases remaining between them. CDR3 region: CASNSGGGQYQETQYF. The CDR3 DNA reads as TGTGCCAGCAACTCGGGCGGGGGACAGTACCAAGAGACCCAGTACTTC.

The J gene is TRBJ1-1, the V gene TRBV7-9, with a weak D call TRBD1 (6 bases). Germline V lookup: CDR1 SEHNR, CDR2 FQNEAQ (reference sequence). V gave up 2 bases and J gave up 6 bases, with 10 bases separating them. This CDR3 comprises 13 residues. The CDR3 loop is CASSLIQGSEAFF. The DNA of the CDR3 is TGTGCCAGCAGCTTAATACAGGGCTCTGAAGCTTTCTTT.

This clonotype was seen a few times. The chain is built from TRBV5-4 and TRBJ2-7; the match to TRBD1 covers 11 bases. Germline V gives CDR1 SGHNT, CDR2 YYREEE (reference sequence). The CDR3 runs 16 residues. The J segment lost 3 bases and the V segment lost 4 bases, leaving 9 bases of the junction unmatched. The CDR3, as DNA: TGTGCCAGCAGCCAAGGGACAGGGGGAATGAGCTACGAGCAGTACTTC. Translating gives CASSQGTGGMSYEQYF.

In this sample, this clonotype turned up once. V gene TRBV2 combines with J gene TRBJ1-1; 8 nucleotides agree with TRBD1. This CDR3 region has 15 residues. Germline-derived CDR1 and CDR2 are SNHLY and FYNNEI. The ends lost 10 bases at V and 0 bases at J; junction bases unmatched: 10. CDR3 sequence reads: CATATDRAMNTEAFF. The CDR3 DNA reads TGTGCCACAGCAACGGACAGGGCCATGAACACTGAAGCTTTCTTT. Full variable domain (rest looked up from reference TRBV2 and TRBJ1-1): EPEVTQTPSHQVTQMGQEVILRCVPISNHLYFYWYRQILGQKVEFLVSFYNNEISEKSEIFDDQFSVERPDGSNFTLKIRSTKLEDSAMYFCATATDRAMNTEAFFGQGTRLTVV.

The sample holds a few counts of this clonotype. The V call is TRBV7-2, the J call TRBJ2-5; TRBD1 aligns across 7 bases. The CDR3 contains 15 residues. V shed 5 bases and J 5 bases; nucleotides not matched to a gene: 11. Looked up from germline, CDR1 is SGHTA and CDR2 is FQGNSA. DNA of the CDR3: TGTGCCAGCAGCATACAGGGGATCGGCTTTGAGACCCAGTACTTC. Protein product: CASSIQGIGFETQYF. Full variable domain (remainder filled in from reference TRBV7-2 and TRBJ2-5): GAGVSQSPSNKVTEKGKDVELRCDPISGHTALYWYRQSLGQGLEFLIYFQGNSAPDKSGLPSDRFSAERTGGSVSTLTIQRTQQEDSAVYLCASSIQGIGFETQYFGPGTRLLVL.

This sequence joins TRBV20-1 and TRBJ1-5; unclear D gene. Between the trimmed V and J ends, which lost 2 bases and 3 bases, there was a span of 5 bases. The germline CDR1 and CDR2 sequences are DFQATT and SNEGSKA (reference sequence). The length of the CDR3 is 12 residues. In DNA, the CDR3 is TGCAGTGCTAGACGTGTCAATCAGCCCCAGCATTTT. Protein product: CSARRVNQPQHF.

The chain joins TRBV30 to TRBJ1-6; 9 nucleotides align to TRBD1. With 4 bases clipped from V and 7 bases from J, the junction kept 5 bases outside the gene matches. Germline CDR1 and CDR2: GTSNPN and SVGIG (reference sequence). The CDR3 spans 14 residues. The CDR3 loop reads CAWTTGQGNSPLHF. The CDR3 DNA reads TGTGCCTGGACTACGGGACAGGGAAATTCACCCCTCCACTTT.

V and J are TRBV7-9 and TRBJ1-6, with D possibly TRBD1 on 5 matching bases. Germline V lookup: CDR1 SEHNR, CDR2 FQNEAQ (reference sequence). The CDR3 is 15 residues long. V was pared by 5 bases and J by 7 bases, with 15 bases between. The CDR3, as DNA: TGTGCCAGCAGCCAGGCGACAGCCCCCAATTCACCCCTCCACTTT. Translated, it gives CASSQATAPNSPLHF.

This clonotype was recorded many times. The chain links TRBV7-8 to TRBJ2-7; 7 bases fit TRBD2. In germline, CDR1 is SGHVS, CDR2 FQNEAQ. The CDR3 runs to 15 residues. V gave up 5 bases and J gave up 6 bases; unmatched junction bases: 13. Written as DNA, the CDR3 is TGTGCCAGCAGCACGTCTCGGACTAGGGCCCCCGAGCAGTACTTC. Translation: CASSTSRTRAPEQYF.

This clonotype was seen more than once but under ten times. V gene TRBV12-3 or TRBV12-4 combines with J gene TRBJ2-2; perhaps TRBD2 as D (5 bases). This CDR3 contains 16 residues. The V end was cut by 5 bases, the J end by 6 bases, with 19 bases between. The CDR3 reads CASSAKHPRESGELFF. In nucleotides, the CDR3 is TGTGCCAGCAGTGCCAAACATCCAAGGGAGTCCGGGGAGCTGTTTTTT.

The table lists this clonotype with a few counts. The chain carries TRBV12-3 or TRBV12-4 and TRBJ1-2; TRBD1 might be the D (5 bases). The CDR3 loop spans 13 amino acids. Trimming removed 7 bases at V and 5 bases at J, with 14 bases between. CDR3 amino acids: CASILGGGYGYTF. The CDR3 bases are TGTGCCAGCATCCTGGGGGGGGGGTATGGCTACACCTTC.

This clonotype has at least ten counts. This chain links TRBV7-2 with TRBJ1-1, with a possible D match to TRBD1 (6 bases). Germline V gene sequence: CDR1 SGHTA, CDR2 FQGNSA. Deletions cut 5 bases from V and 6 bases from J, with 16 bases between. The CDR3 sequence is 14 residues long. CDR3 residues: CASSPQGFLSEAFF. CDR3 sequence (DNA): TGTGCCAGCAGCCCACAGGGATTTCTATCTGAAGCTTTCTTT. Full variable domain (remainder filled in from reference TRBV7-2 and TRBJ1-1): GAGVSQSPSNKVTEKGKDVELRCDPISGHTALYWYRQSLGQGLEFLIYFQGNSAPDKSGLPSDRFSAERTGGSVSTLTIQRTQQEDSAVYLCASSPQGFLSEAFFGQGTRLTVV.